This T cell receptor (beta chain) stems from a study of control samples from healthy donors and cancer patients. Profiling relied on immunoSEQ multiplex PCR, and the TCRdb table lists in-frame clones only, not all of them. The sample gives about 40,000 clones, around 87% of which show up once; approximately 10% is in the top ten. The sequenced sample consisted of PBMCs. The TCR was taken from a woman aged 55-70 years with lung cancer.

The CDR3 DNA reads TGTGCCACCAGCAGAGATGGAGGACAGGGATATGAGCAGTTCTTC. It specifies CATSRDGGQGYEQFF. J is TRBJ2-1 and V is TRBV15; 8 bases are a match to TRBD1. Germline V lookup: CDR1 LNHNV, CDR2 YYDKDF (reference sequence). With 0 bases clipped from V and 8 bases from J, the junction kept 6 bases outside the gene matches. CDR3 length: 15 amino acids.